This TCR beta chain was captured in a study of T cell responses to AZD1222 COVID-19 vaccine (dated by TCRdb to the early 2020s). About the study as a whole: A total of 230 to 250 trial participants underwent TCR sequencing, of whom 207 had received two doses of AZD1222 and around 25 had received two doses of the MenACWY control vaccine. Trial participants were enrolled by age into subgroups of 18-55, 56-69 and 70-plus years, and 148, 28 and 57 TCR-sequenced participants, respectively, were included in these subgroups.

The CDR3 regions of human TCRbeta chains were subjected to immunosequencing. Processing in the source paper ran as follows. TCRs in the repertoires were matched against a reference library of SARS-CoV-2-specific TCRs that had been generated with the MIRA antigen-specificity platform. Breadth was defined as the fraction of unique TCRs that were SARS-CoV-2-associated. Depth was defined as the fraction of total T cells that were SARS-CoV-2-associated. Using the MIRA data, each spike-specific TCR was assigned both to the spike region to which the TCR was reactive and to a CD4 or CD8 class. Log10-transformed breadth and depth values were compared by one-way ANOVA with Sidak's multiple comparisons tests. What TCRdb holds here is the immuneACCESS table cut down to in-frame rearrangements. Part of the clones is not present; checked against another copy, under half of the missing clones reflect an unresolved V gene, and the others are unexplained. That table furnishes V, J and clone size, whereas the DNA furnished D and trimming. Counted in this sample were around 160,000 clones; more than 75% of them appeared once. The top ten constitute about 3.8% of the sample.

With regard to this clone: Its specific antigen is unknown. It has no much larger one-base neighbor in the sample; base qualities were not kept. Other nucleotide sequences in the sample specify the same CDR3.

The CDR3 numbers 17 residues from cysteine through phenylalanine. Only the CDR3 part of the read is kept: 51 bases, read in frame from the first base. Trimming takes 0 bases off V and 1 base off J; junction bases not matched to a gene: 8. Per the germline V gene, SGHRS is the CDR1 and YFSETQ is the CDR2. This sample's time point label indicates: baseline before first vaccination. Per the publication, the treatment or condition label means: meningococcal conjugate vaccine given as trial control. Samples from vaccinated people were obtained from the UK trials COV001 and COV002, which included a single-blind randomized controlled phase 2/3 trial of AZD1222 (ChAdOx1 nCoV-19) in healthy adults. For TCRbeta chain sequencing, PBMC samples were collected from trial participants at day 0 and at day 28 after the second dose. The research as a whole found: Because no samples from the day 14 peak response were available, repertoires could be characterized only after the peak T cell response. The 56-69-year group was small, and its depth increase did not reach significance, likely because of low power. Spike-specific TCR breadth and depth rose significantly after two AZD1222 doses compared with day 0 and with MenACWY recipients. The whole spike protein was spanned by vaccine-associated CD4 TCRs, and dominant responses were seen in regions 160-218 and 743-854. Conclusions about previously exposed vaccinees are limited, since just five or six AZD1222 recipients were seropositive for SARS-CoV-2 at baseline. Most participants were white British and females outnumbered males, and the authors suggested that clonal diversity may have been underestimated. Reportedly, almost half of the unique spike-specific TCRs recognized epitopes lying outside the regions that are mutated in the B.1.351 and B.1.1.7 variants.

Recombination connected TRBV5-1 to TRBJ2-5; a stretch of 8 junction bases matches TRBD2. This clonotype was obtained from an adult in good health. Sample: peripheral blood, taken on day 0 of MenACWY control vaccination. At the DNA level, the sequence is TGCGCCAGCAGCTTGGCCTTGGCGGGGGGCCCCCAAGAGACCCAGTACTTC. This sequence encodes CASSLALAGGPQETQYF.